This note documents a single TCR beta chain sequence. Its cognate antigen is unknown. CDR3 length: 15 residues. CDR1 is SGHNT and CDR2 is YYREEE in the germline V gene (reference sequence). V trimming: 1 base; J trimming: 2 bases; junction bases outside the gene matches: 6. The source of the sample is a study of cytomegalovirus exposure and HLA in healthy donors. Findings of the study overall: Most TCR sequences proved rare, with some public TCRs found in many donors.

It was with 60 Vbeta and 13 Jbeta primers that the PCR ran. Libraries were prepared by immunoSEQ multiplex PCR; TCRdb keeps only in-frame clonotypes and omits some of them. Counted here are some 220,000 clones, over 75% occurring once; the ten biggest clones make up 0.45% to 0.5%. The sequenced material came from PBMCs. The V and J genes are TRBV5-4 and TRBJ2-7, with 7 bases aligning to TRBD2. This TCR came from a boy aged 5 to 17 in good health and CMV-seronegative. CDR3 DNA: TGTGCCAGCAGCTTGCGGTCGGGGGGAACCTACGAGCAGTACTTC. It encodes CASSLRSGGTYEQYF.